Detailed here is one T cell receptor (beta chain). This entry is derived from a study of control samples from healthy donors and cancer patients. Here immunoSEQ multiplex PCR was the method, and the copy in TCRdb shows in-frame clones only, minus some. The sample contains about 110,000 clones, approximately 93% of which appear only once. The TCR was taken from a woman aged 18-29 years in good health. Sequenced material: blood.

CDR3 amino acids: CASSRGSGAQYF. In DNA form, the CDR3 reads TGTGCCAGCAGCCGCGGCTCCGGGGCCCAGTACTTC. The rearrangement links TRBV5-6 to TRBJ2-5, with a tentative D call TRBD2 (5 bases). The CDR3 covers 12 residues. Germline CDR1 reads SGHDT; CDR2 reads YYEEEE. V was clipped by 4 bases and J by 9 bases, with 13 bases between them.